This T cell receptor (beta chain) was obtained from a study of CD8 T cells in Susac syndrome. Overall study: Fewer than ten of the sequenced Susac syndrome patients were in remission, and 5 or 6 had active disease. Findings and limits, study-wide: The study acknowledged a relatively small number of individuals in its TCR sequencing and HLA analysis.

RNA in amounts of roughly 0.5 to 1 ug was reverse transcribed with random hexamers. By means of immunoSEQ multiplex PCR, TCR beta CDR3 spanning 54 Vbeta and 13 Jbeta underwent amplification. TCRdb fed the immunoSEQ multiplex PCR reads into MiXCR, producing one record per CDR3 protein. The sample gives 150,000 to 200,000 distinct CDR3 sequences, around nine tenths of which show up once; about 0.1% is in the top ten. With 4 bases removed from V and 4 bases from J, the gap between germline ends came to 10 bases. This CDR3 region has 12 residues. Looked up from germline, CDR1 is DFQATT and CDR2 is SNEGSKA (reference sequence). As for this clonotype: Its antigen is as yet unknown.

Negative isolation yielded the CD8+ and CD4+ T cells, while FACS enriched the TEMRA cells. This clonotype was sampled from a human donor with Susac syndrome. The V and J genes are TRBV20-1 and TRBJ1-2; D is perhaps TRBD1 (6 bases). The sequenced material came from CD4+ T cells from PBMCs. The CDR3: CSANDRTYGYTF. In nucleotides, the CDR3 is TGCAGTGCTAACGACAGGACCTATGGCTACACCTTC.